This T cell receptor beta chain was found in a study of OX40 agonist ivuxolimab in advanced cancers. Generated by immunoSEQ multiplex PCR, the TCRdb table keeps only in-frame clones and is missing some. The top ten hold around 2.3% of the sample, which has tens of thousands of clones, around 80% seen once. For this clone: No antigen is known for it.

Trimming removed 0 bases at V and 5 bases at J, with 10 bases between. Germline CDR1 MNHNS, CDR2 SASEGT. CDR3 size: 14 residues. Study observations and caveats: Partial responders treated at 0.1-3.0 mg/kg exhibited clonal expansion among the lowest measured.

The sequencing here drew on CD4+ or CD8+ T cells sorted from blood, taken in a trial of the OX40 agonist ivuxolimab. This TCR was sampled from an adult with an advanced solid tumor such as melanoma, head and neck, liver or kidney cancer. The V and J genes are TRBV6-1 and TRBJ2-5, with a possible D match to TRBD2 (6 bases). CDR3 nucleotide sequence: TGTGCCAGCAGTGAAGCGTGGAGGGCTGAGACCCAGTACTTC. Its protein product is CASSEAWRAETQYF.